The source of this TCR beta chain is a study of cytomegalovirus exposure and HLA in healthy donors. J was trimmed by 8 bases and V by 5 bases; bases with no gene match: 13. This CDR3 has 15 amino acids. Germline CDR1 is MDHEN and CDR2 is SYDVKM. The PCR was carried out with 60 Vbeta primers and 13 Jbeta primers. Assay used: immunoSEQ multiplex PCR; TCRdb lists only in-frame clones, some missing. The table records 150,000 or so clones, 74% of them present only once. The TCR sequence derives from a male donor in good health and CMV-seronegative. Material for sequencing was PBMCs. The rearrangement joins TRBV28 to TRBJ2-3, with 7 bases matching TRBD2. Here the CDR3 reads CASSGEGVRSGTQYF. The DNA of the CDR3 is TGTGCCAGCAGTGGGGAGGGAGTTCGGTCAGGTACGCAGTATTTT.